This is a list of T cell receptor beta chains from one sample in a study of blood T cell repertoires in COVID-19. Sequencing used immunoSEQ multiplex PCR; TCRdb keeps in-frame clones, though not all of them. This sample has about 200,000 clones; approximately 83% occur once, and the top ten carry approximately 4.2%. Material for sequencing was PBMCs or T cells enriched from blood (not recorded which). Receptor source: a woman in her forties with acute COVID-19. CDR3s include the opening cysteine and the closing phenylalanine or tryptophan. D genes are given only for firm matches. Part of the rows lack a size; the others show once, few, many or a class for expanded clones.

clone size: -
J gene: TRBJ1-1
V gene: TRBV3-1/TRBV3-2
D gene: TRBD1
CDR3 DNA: TGTGCCAGCAGCCAAGGGGACAGGTCGGCCCTGTTT
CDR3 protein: CASSQGDRSALF

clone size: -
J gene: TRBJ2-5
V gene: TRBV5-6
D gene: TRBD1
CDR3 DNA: TGTGCCAGCAGCAACAGGGGCGCCCGAGGGGAGACCCAGTACTTC
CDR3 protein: CASSNRGARGETQYF

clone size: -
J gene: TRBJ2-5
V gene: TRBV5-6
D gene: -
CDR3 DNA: TGTGCCAGCAGCTTGGGAGGTCCTAGAGGAGAGACCCAGTACTTC
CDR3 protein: CASSLGGPRGETQYF

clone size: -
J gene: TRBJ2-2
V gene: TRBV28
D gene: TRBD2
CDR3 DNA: TGTGCCAGCAGTATAGCGGGGACGAACACCGGGGAGCTGTTTTTT
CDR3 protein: CASSIAGTNTGELFF

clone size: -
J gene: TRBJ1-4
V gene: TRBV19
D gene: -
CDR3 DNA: TGTGCCAGTAGCCAAGCGACGAATGAAAAACTGTTTTTT
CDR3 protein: CASSQATNEKLFF

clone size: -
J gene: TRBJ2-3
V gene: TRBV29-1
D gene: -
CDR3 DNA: TGCAGCGTCCCCGCTCTAGCGACCTCTAGCACAGATACGCAGTATTTT
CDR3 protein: CSVPALATSSTDTQYF

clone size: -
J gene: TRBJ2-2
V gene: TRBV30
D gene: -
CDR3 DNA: TGTGCCTGGAGTGTACGGAGGACCTTCGCGAACACCGGGGAGCTGTTTTTT
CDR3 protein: CAWSVRRTFANTGELFF

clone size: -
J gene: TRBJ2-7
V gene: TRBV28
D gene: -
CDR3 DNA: TGTGCCAGTCGGGGGATACGCTACGAGCAGTACTTC
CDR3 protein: CASRGIRYEQYF

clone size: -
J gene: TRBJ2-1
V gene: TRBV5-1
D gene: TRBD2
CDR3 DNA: TGCGCCAGCAGCTGGGGACTAGCGGGAGACAGCTACAATGAGCAGTTCTTC
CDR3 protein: CASSWGLAGDSYNEQFF

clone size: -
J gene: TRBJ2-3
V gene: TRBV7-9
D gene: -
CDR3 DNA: TGTGCCAGCAGCTTAGGCGCGGGTCAGGCCACAGATACGCAGTATTTT
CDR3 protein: CASSLGAGQATDTQYF

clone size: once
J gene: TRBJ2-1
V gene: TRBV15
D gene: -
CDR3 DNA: TGTGCCACCAAAAGCGGCATCGACTCCTACAATGAGCAGTTCTTC
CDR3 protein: CATKSGIDSYNEQFF

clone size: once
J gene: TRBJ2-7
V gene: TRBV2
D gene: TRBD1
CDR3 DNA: TGTGCCAGCAGTGCTCCGGGACAGACCTACGAGCAGTACTTC
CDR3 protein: CASSAPGQTYEQYF

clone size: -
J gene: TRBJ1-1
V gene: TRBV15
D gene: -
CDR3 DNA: TGTGCCACCAGCGTGGGACAGAACACTGAAGCTTTCTTT
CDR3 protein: CATSVGQNTEAFF

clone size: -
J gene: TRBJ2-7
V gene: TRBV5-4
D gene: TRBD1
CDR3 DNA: TGTGCCAGCAGCTTGGATGGCTCAGGGGGCTCCTACGAGCAGTACTTC
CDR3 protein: CASSLDGSGGSYEQYF

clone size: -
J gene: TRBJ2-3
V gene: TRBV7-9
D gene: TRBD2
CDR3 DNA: TGTGCCAGCAGCTTAGTTAGCGGGAGCACAGATACGCAGTATTTT
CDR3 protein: CASSLVSGSTDTQYF

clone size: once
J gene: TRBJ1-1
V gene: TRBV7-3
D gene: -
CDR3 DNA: TGTGCCAGCAGCCCCTACTCGAACACTGAAGCTTTCTTT
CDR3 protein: CASSPYSNTEAFF

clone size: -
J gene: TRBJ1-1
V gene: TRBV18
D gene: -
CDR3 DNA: TGTGCCAGCTCACCCCTAGGAGGGGACACTGAAGCTTTCTTT
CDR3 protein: CASSPLGGDTEAFF

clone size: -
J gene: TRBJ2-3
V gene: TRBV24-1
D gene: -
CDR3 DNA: TGTGCCACCAGTGGGGGGCTAGCGGCGAACCCTTCTAGCACAGATACGCAGTATTTT
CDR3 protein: CATSGGLAANPSSTDTQYF

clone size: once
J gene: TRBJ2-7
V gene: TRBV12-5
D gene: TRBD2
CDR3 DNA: TGTGCTAGTGGTTTGGTACTGGGAGGGTTCCGGCATGAAGAGTACGAGCAGTACTTC
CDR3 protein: CASGLVLGGFRHEEYEQYF

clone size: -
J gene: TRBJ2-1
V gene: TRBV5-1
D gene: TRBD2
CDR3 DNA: TGCGCCAGCAGCTTGGCGGGGGGAACCTACAATGAGCAGTTCTTC
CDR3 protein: CASSLAGGTYNEQFF

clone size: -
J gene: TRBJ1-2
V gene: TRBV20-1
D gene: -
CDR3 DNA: TGCAGTGCTAGTAACGGGGACTCTGGCTACACCTTC
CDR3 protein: CSASNGDSGYTF

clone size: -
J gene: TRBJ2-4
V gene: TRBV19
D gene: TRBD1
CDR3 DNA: TGTGCCAGTAGTATACTCGACAGGGTTGGCAACATTCAGTACTTC
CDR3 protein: CASSILDRVGNIQYF

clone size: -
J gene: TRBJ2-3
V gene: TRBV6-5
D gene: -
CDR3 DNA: TGTGCCAGCAGTTACTCTGTCGTAAGCACAGATACGCAGTATTTT
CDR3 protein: CASSYSVVSTDTQYF

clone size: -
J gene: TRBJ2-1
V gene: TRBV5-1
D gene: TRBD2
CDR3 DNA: TGCGCCAGCAGCGGGAGCCTAGCGGGAGCTTACAATGAGCAGTTCTTC
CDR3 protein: CASSGSLAGAYNEQFF

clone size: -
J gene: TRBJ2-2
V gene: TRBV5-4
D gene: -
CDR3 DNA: TGTGCCAGCAGCTCCCCCGGGGGACTGGGAGTCGGGGAGCTGTTTTTT
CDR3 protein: CASSSPGGLGVGELFF

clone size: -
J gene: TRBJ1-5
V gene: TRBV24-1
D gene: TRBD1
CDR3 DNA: TGTGCCACCAGTGACTCGGACAGGGAGAATCAGCCCCAGCATTTT
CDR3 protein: CATSDSDRENQPQHF

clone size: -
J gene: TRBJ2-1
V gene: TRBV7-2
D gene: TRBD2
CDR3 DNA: TGTGCCAGCAGCTTAGGGGGACTAGCGGGAGTAAATGAGCAGTTCTTC
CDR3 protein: CASSLGGLAGVNEQFF

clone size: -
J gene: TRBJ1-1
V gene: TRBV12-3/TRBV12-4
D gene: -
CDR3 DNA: TGTGCCAGCGGAGTTGGGAACACTGAAGCTTTCTTT
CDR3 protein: CASGVGNTEAFF

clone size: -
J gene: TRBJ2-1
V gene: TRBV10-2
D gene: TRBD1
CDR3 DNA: TGCGCCAGCAACCCCGGGACAGGGAACAATGAGCAGTTCTTC
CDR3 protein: CASNPGTGNNEQFF

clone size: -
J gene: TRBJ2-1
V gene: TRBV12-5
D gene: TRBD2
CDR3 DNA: TGTGCTAGTGGTCCCGGGACTAGCGGAAACAATGAGCAGTTCTTC
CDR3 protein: CASGPGTSGNNEQFF

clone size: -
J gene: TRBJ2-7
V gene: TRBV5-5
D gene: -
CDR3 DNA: TGTGCCAGCACCTTGGGGGCAAACGAGCAGTACTTC
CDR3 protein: CASTLGANEQYF

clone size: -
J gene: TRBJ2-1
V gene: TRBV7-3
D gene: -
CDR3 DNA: TGTGCCAGCAGCGTGGGACAAGGGCTTTACAATGAGCAGTTCTTC
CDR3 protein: CASSVGQGLYNEQFF

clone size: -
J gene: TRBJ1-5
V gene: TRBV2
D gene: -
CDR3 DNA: TGTGCCAGCAGTGAAGCCAGGGGCAATCAGCCCCAGCATTTT
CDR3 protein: CASSEARGNQPQHF

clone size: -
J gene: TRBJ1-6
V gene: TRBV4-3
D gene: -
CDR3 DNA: TGCGCCAGCAGCCAAGATTGGAGTACCCTCCCGTCACCCCTCCACTTT
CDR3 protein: CASSQDWSTLPSPLHF